The rows below give T cell receptor beta chains drawn from one sample of a study of CD8+CD57+ T cells in acquired aplastic anemia. TCRdb re-called the reads with MiXCR, one entry per CDR3 protein. The sample has over 150,000 distinct CDR3 sequences, roughly half seen once. Sequenced material: sorted CD4+, CD8+, or CD8+CD57+ T cells (not recorded which) from PBMCs. The receptors shown here come from a human donor in good health, serving as a control. The CDR3 runs from the conserved cysteine through the conserved F or W. Each record gives: J gene, V gene, CDR3 protein.

TRBJ2-7 TRBV20-1 CSASRQGSLEQYF
TRBJ2-3 TRBV7-9 CASSTRQGATDTQYF
TRBJ1-2 TRBV29-1 CSVFSGPPTNYGYTF
TRBJ2-5 TRBV7-9 CASSLRGVGVAQYF
TRBJ2-7 TRBV20-1 CSARGMSGGAYEQYF
TRBJ2-2 TRBV7-6 CASSLRDPGELFF
TRBJ2-3 TRBV6-1 CASRSGATDTQYF
TRBJ2-3 TRBV25-1 CASSEWGARTDTQYF
TRBJ1-6 TRBV7-9 CASSLVGVSPLHF
TRBJ2-3 TRBV20-1 CSARALPSTDTQYF
TRBJ1-4 TRBV6-6 CASSYSVAFVSEKLFF
TRBJ2-7 TRBV7-3 CAGSLAGRQYYEQYF
TRBJ2-5 TRBV3-2 CASSIRGASETQYF
TRBJ2-6 TRBV7-2 CASNLKGQGAGANVLTF
TRBJ2-3 TRBV25-1 CASSKQGAGADTQYF
TRBJ1-2 TRBV5-5 CASSLYRDRDDGYTF
TRBJ2-3 TRBV2 CASRQSGRTNITTDTQYF
TRBJ2-7 TRBV29-1 CIPRAGGPSYEQYF
TRBJ1-1 TRBV29-1 CSVTGTFDTEAFF
TRBJ2-5 TRBV20-1 CSARDQRGSEAQYF
TRBJ1-2 TRBV10-3 CAISEGDTVYGYTF
TRBJ2-1 TRBV6-4 CATGTGEHNEQFF
TRBJ2-3 TRBV7-9 CASSLVGGGSDTQYF
TRBJ2-5 TRBV24-1 CATSDRTSGLETQYF
TRBJ1-1 TRBV6-2/TRBV6-3 CASSYSGAGSRNTEAFF
TRBJ2-7 TRBV5-5 CASSLVPGQGYEQCF
TRBJ1-4 TRBV5-1 CASSLWPGEKLFF
TRBJ1-6 TRBV19 CASSMARPGDLNLSPLHF
TRBJ1-2 TRBV7-2 CASSVDGSIGNYGYTF
TRBJ1-1 TRBV7-2 CASSPDRVAEAFF
TRBJ2-5 TRBV7-2 CASSLEGGTVETQYF
TRBJ2-1 TRBV19 CASTTRWGYNEQFF
TRBJ2-6 TRBV9 CASSVRTSGGSFSGANVLTF
TRBJ1-6 TRBV2 CASSEAGSSNSFAPLHF
TRBJ2-3 TRBV15 CATSRERGWVTQYF
TRBJ1-1 TRBV29-1 CSLAQLNTEAFF
TRBJ1-2 TRBV6-2/TRBV6-3 CASRQTGNSYGYTF
TRBJ1-3 TRBV28 CASSSGDREGNTIYF
TRBJ1-2 TRBV7-3 CASSQGPGTGFGYTF
TRBJ2-2 TRBV20-1 CSASPDRGNTGELFF
TRBJ2-7 TRBV18 CASTLDSLPYEQYF
TRBJ1-6 TRBV10-3 CAISESSPPNSPLHF
TRBJ1-3 TRBV4-3 CASSQELPNTIYF
TRBJ1-1 TRBV12-3/TRBV12-4 CASSFGRNTEAFF
TRBJ2-5 TRBV9 CASSPPAIQETQYF